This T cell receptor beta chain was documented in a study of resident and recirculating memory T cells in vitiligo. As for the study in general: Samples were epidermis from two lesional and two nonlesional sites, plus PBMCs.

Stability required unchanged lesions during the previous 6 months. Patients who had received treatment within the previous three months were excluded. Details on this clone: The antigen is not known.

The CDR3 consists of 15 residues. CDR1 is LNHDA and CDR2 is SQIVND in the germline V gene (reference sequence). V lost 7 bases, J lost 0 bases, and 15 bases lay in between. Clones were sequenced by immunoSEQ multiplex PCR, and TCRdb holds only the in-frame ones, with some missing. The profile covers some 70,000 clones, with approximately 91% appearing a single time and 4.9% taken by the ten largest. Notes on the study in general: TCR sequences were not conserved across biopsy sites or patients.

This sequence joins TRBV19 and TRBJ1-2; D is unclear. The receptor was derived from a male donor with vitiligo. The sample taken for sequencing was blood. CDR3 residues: CASTVFPGTNYGYTF. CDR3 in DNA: TGTGCCAGTACCGTGTTTCCGGGGACTAACTATGGCTACACCTTC.